The next 10 T cell receptor beta chains were all read from a single sample in a study of T cell responses to AZD1222 COVID-19 vaccine (dated by TCRdb to about 2021). The library relied on the immunoSEQ multiplex PCR assay. This immuneACCESS table, as held by TCRdb, lists in-frame sequences with V and J called but not all clones. Of the missing ones, under half trace to an unresolved V gene in checked studies; the others have no known cause. In all, the sample holds roughly 180,000 clones, and roughly 91% of those were seen once. Roughly 1% of the sample is held by the ten biggest clonotypes. The time point label corresponds to: about 28 days (+/-7) after the second vaccine dose. The treatment or condition label of this sample denotes: meningococcal conjugate vaccine given as trial control. Sequenced material: peripheral blood, taken 28 days after the second dose of the MenACWY control vaccine. Every receptor here comes from an adult who received the MenACWY meningococcal vaccine as a control.

This clone was detected only once. J is TRBJ2-7 and V is TRBV6-1; 10 nucleotides match TRBD2. This CDR3 is 15 amino acids long. Germline V gene sequence: CDR1 MNHNS, CDR2 SASEGT. V shed 3 bases and J 4 bases; nucleotides not matched to a gene: 6. The CDR3 DNA reads TGTGCCAGCAGTGAGAGGACTAGCGGACCTTACGAGCAGTACTTC. The encoded protein is CASSERTSGPYEQYF.

V gene TRBV5-1 combines with J gene TRBJ1-3, with 7 bases matching TRBD1. The CDR3 has 15 residues. Trimming removed 4 bases from V and 4 bases from J; junction bases left unmatched: 8. Germline V gene data show CDR1 as SGHRS and CDR2 as YFSETQ. The CDR3 is CASSQRGGRGNTIYF. Written as DNA, the CDR3 is TGCGCCAGCAGCCAACGAGGGGGCAGAGGAAACACCATATATTTT.

J is TRBJ1-1 and V is TRBV7-2, with D perhaps matching TRBD1 (5 bases). Germline V CDR1 and CDR2: SGHTA, FQGNSA. V was cut by 1 base and J by 7 bases, with 10 bases left in between. This CDR3 contains 13 residues. The CDR3 loop reads CASSLERGGEAFF. For the CDR3, the DNA is TGTGCCAGCAGCTTAGAAAGGGGAGGTGAAGCTTTCTTT.

V is TRBV7-6 and J is TRBJ1-1; D perhaps matches TRBD1 (5 bases). Trimming removed 1 base at V and 1 base at J, with 10 bases between. Germline V CDR1 and CDR2: SGHVS, FNYEAQ. The CDR3 runs 15 residues. The CDR3 coding sequence is TGTGCCAGCAGCTTAGGCACCGGGACGAACACTGAAGCTTTCTTT. Encoded protein: CASSLGTGTNTEAFF.

This rearrangement joins TRBV11-2 to TRBJ1-4; 7 bases are shared with TRBD1. This CDR3 has 13 residues. Germline V gene data show CDR1 as SGHAT and CDR2 as FQNNGV. Germline trimming cut 3 bases from V and 8 bases from J; bases unmatched to any gene: 3. The DNA for the CDR3 is TGTGCCAGCAGCTTGGGACAGTCAGAAAAACTGTTTTTT. This encodes CASSLGQSEKLFF. Variable domain in full (rest from reference TRBV11-2 and TRBJ1-4): EAGVAQSPRYKIIEKRQSVAFWCNPISGHATLYWYQQILGQGPKLLIQFQNNGVVDDSQLPKDRFSAERLKGVDSTLKIQPAKLEDSAVYLCASSLGQSEKLFFGSGTQLSVL.

V and J are TRBV5-1 and TRBJ2-7; 11 bases fit TRBD1. V lost 3 bases, J lost 5 bases, and 7 bases stayed unmatched. The CDR3 loop spans 15 amino acids. Germline CDR1 reads SGHRS; CDR2 reads YFSETQ. The CDR3 loop is CASSSEGQGVHEQYF. The CDR3 nucleotides are TGCGCCAGCAGCTCGGAGGGACAGGGGGTCCACGAGCAGTACTTC.

The chain has TRBV2 and TRBJ1-4, with TRBD1 as a possible D gene (5 bases). Germline CDR1 SNHLY, CDR2 FYNNEI. The V and J ends lost 5 bases and 5 bases respectively, with 12 bases between them. The CDR3 spans 14 residues. The CDR3, as DNA: TGTGCCAGCAGTTACAGGTTCGCAAATGAAAAACTGTTTTTT. Translation gives CASSYRFANEKLFF.

The chain has TRBV3-1 (or the pseudogene TRBV3-2) and TRBJ1-2; 7 bases are a match to TRBD1. With 0 bases clipped from V and 5 bases from J, the junction kept 3 bases outside the gene matches. Germline CDR1 LGHDT, CDR2 YNNKEL (reference sequence). The CDR3 is 14 amino acids. CDR3 DNA sequence: TGTGCCAGCAGCCAAGAGGACAGGACTTATGGCTACACCTTC. This codes for CASSQEDRTYGYTF.

In DNA form, the CDR3 reads TGTGCCAGCGGACAGGGGGCCGTGGGGACCGGGGAGCTGTTTTTT. Residues: CASGQGAVGTGELFF. The chain recombines TRBV7-9 with TRBJ2-2; 11 nucleotides align to TRBD1. This CDR3 region has 15 residues. CDR1 and CDR2 (germline): SEHNR, FQNEAQ (reference sequence). With V trimmed by 8 bases and J by 5 bases, 7 bases remained unmatched.

The chain uses TRBV9 and TRBJ2-1; D unclear. The CDR3 spans 14 residues. In germline, CDR1 is SGDLS, CDR2 YYNGEE. The V end was cut by 0 bases, the J end by 8 bases, with 12 bases between. In nucleotides, the CDR3 is TGTGCCAGCAGCGTAGAAGGATTCCTCGATGAGCAGTTCTTC. It encodes CASSVEGFLDEQFF.